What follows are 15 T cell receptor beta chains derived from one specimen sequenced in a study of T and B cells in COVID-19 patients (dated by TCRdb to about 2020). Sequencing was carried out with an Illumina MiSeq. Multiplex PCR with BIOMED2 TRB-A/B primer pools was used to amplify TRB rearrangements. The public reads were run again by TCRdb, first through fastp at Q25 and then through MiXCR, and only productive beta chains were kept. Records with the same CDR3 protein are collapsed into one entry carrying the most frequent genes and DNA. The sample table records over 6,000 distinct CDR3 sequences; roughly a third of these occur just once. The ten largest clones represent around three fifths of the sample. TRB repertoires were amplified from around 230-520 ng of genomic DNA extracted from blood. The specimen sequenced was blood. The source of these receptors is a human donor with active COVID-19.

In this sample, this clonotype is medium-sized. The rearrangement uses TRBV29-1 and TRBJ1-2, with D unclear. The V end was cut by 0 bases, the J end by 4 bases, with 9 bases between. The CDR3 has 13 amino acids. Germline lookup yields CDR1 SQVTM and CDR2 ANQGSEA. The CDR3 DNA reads TGCAGCGTTGAAGATAGGCCCGGCTATGGCTACACCTTC. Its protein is CSVEDRPGYGYTF.

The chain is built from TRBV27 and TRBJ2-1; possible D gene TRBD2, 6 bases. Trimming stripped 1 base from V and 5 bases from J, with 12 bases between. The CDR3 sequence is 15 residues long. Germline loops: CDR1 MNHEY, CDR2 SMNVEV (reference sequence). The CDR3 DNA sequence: TGTGCCAGCAGTTTATATAGCGGAGCGAACAATGAGCAGTTCTTC. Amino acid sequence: CASSLYSGANNEQFF.

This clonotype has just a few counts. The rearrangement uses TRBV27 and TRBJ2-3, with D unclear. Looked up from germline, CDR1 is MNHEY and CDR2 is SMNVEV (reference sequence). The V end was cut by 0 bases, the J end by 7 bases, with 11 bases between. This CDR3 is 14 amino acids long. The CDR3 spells CASSLSNSRYTQYF. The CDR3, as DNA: TGTGCCAGCAGTTTATCGAACAGTAGGTATACGCAGTATTTT.

CDR3 nucleotide sequence: TGCGCCAGCAGCATTGGGACCTATGGCTACACCTTC. Its protein product is CASSIGTYGYTF. J is TRBJ1-2 and V is TRBV5-1; perhaps TRBD1 as D (5 bases). This CDR3 contains 12 residues. Germline values: CDR1 SGHRS, CDR2 YFSETQ. Trimming stripped 4 bases from V and 4 bases from J, with 8 bases between. Full variable domain (missing parts from reference TRBV5-1 and TRBJ1-2): KAGVTQTPRYLIKTRGQQVTLSCSPISGHRSVSWYQQTPGQGLQFLFEYFSETQRNKGNFPGRFSGRQFSNSRSEMNVSTLELGDSALYLCASSIGTYGYTFGSGTRLTVV.

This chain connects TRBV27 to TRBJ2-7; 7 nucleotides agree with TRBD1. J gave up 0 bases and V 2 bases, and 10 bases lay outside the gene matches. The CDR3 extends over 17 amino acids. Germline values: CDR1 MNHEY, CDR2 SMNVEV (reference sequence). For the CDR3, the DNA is TGTGCCAGCAGTTTACGGTCCGGACAGGATTCCTCCTACGAGCAGTACTTC. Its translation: CASSLRSGQDSSYEQYF.

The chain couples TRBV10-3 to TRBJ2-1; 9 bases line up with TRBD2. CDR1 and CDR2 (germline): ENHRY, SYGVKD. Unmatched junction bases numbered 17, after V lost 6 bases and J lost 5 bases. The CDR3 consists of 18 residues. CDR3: CAISFPRDSSGANNEQFF. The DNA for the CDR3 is TGTGCCATCAGCTTCCCCAGAGACTCTAGCGGGGCGAACAATGAGCAGTTCTTC.

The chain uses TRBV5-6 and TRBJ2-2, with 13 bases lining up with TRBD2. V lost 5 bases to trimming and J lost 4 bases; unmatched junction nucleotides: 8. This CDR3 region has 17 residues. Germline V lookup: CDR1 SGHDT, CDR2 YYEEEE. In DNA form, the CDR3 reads TGTGCCAGCAGTCCGGGACTAGCGGGACGGGGCACCGGGGAGCTGTTTTTT. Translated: CASSPGLAGRGTGELFF.

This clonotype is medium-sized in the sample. CDR3 nucleotides: TGCAGCGTTGCGGGCAGGGCGTCGACTTTGGACACTGAAGCTTTCTTT. Amino acid sequence: CSVAGRASTLDTEAFF. The chain couples TRBV29-1 to TRBJ1-1, with D tentatively TRBD1 (5 bases). In germline, CDR1 is SQVTM, CDR2 ANQGSEA. V was clipped by 4 bases and J by 3 bases, with 21 bases between them. The CDR3 runs to 16 residues.

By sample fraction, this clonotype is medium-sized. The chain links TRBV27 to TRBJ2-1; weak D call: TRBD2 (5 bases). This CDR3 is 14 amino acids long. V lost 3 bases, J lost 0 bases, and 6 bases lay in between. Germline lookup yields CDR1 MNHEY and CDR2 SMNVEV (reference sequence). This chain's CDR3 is CASSLDFSYNEQFF. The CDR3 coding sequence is TGTGCCAGCAGTTTGGACTTCTCCTACAATGAGCAGTTCTTC.

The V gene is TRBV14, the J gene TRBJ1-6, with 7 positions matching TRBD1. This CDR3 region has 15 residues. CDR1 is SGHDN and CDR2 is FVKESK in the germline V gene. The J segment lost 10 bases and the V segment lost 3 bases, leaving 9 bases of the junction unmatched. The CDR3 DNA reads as TGTGCCAGCAGCCATGCCGGGACAGCGGGGTCACCCCTCCACTTT. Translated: CASSHAGTAGSPLHF.

CDR3 amino acids: CATRGQSVANTEAFF. DNA of the CDR3: TGTGCCACCCGAGGCCAGTCTGTGGCGAACACTGAAGCTTTCTTT. This chain links TRBV12-3 or TRBV12-4 with TRBJ1-1; unclear D gene. The CDR3 loop spans 15 amino acids. V was clipped by 10 bases and J by 1 base, with 19 bases between them.

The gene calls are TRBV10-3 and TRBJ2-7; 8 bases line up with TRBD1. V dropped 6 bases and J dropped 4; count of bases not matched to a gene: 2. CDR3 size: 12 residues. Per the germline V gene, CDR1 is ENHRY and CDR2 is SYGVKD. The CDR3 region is CAIRDREYEQYF. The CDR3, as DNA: TGTGCCATCAGGGACAGGGAGTACGAGCAGTACTTC.

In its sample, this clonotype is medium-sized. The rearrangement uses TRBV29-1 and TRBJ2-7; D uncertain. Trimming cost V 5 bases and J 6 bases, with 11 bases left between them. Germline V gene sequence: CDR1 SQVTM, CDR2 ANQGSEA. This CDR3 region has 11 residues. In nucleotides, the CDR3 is TGCAGCGTTAACACTGGTCCCGAGCAGTACTTC. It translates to CSVNTGPEQYF.

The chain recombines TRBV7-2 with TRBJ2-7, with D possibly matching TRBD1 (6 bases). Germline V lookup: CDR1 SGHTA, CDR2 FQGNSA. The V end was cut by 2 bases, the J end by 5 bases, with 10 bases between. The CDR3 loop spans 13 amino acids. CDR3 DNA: TGTGCCAGCAGCTTATTCAGGGGCAACGAGCAGTACTTC. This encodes CASSLFRGNEQYF.

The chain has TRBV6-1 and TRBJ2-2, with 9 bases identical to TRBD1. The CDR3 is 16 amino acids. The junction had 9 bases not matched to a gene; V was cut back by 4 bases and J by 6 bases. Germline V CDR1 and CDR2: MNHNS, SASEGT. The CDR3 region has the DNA TGTGCCAGCAGTGGAGACGGGACAGGGCTCGCCGGGGAGCTGTTTTTT. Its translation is CASSGDGTGLAGELFF.